Below are 21 T cell receptor beta chains sequenced from a single sample in a study of cytomegalovirus exposure and HLA in healthy donors. TCRdb keeps only in-frame clones here, not all; method: immunoSEQ multiplex PCR. The data contain some 290,000 clones, 88% of them singletons. The sequencing sample was made of PBMCs. The receptors come from a man under 40 in good health and CMV-seronegative.

The rearrangement uses TRBV19 and TRBJ1-6; D gene uncertain. V was cut by 3 bases and J by 10 bases, with 19 bases left in between. CDR1 and CDR2 from the germline V gene are LNHDA and SQIVND (reference sequence). This CDR3 is 16 amino acids long. The chain's CDR3 is CASSMGQPKSGSPLHF. The CDR3 DNA reads as TGTGCCAGTAGTATGGGCCAGCCTAAAAGCGGCTCACCCCTCCACTTT.

With respect to this clone: The same CDR3 also results from other DNA sequences found in this sample. CDR3 in DNA: TGCGCCAGCAGCTTGCAGGGCATGAACACTGAAGCTTTCTTT. It codes for CASSLQGMNTEAFF. The chain employs TRBV5-1 and TRBJ1-1; a possible D gene is TRBD1 (5 bases). The V end was cut by 1 base, the J end by 0 bases, with 7 bases between. Per germline, CDR1 SGHRS and CDR2 YFSETQ. The CDR3 is 14 amino acids.

The chain employs TRBV5-4 and TRBJ1-1; 11 nucleotides line up with TRBD1. In germline, CDR1 is SGHNT, CDR2 YYREEE (reference sequence). The CDR3 is 14 residues long. After removal of 4 bases from V and 4 bases from J, the junction contained 3 bases not matched to a gene. The DNA of the CDR3 is TGTGCCAGCAGCAGGGGACAGGGGGTCACTGAAGCTTTCTTT. Encoded protein: CASSRGQGVTEAFF.

The table lists this clone with a few counts. The chain joins TRBV7-2 to TRBJ1-6; possibly TRBD1 for D (5 bases). Between the trimmed V and J ends, which lost 1 base and 7 bases, there was a span of 8 bases. Germline CDR1 and CDR2: SGHTA and FQGNSA. The length of the CDR3 is 14 residues. The CDR3 loop reads CASSLVGVNSPLHF. Here the CDR3 DNA reads TGTGCCAGCAGCTTAGTAGGGGTAAATTCACCCCTCCACTTT.

The rearrangement joins TRBV18 to TRBJ1-2; D unresolved. V was trimmed by 6 bases and J by 0 bases, leaving 14 bases between them. CDR3 length: 15 residues. Germline CDR1 reads KGHSH; CDR2 reads LQKENI. The CDR3 DNA sequence: TGTGCCAGCTCCATGGCACCGGGAACTAACTATGGCTACACCTTC. It translates to CASSMAPGTNYGYTF. Variable domain in full (rest from reference TRBV18 and TRBJ1-2): NAGVMQNPRHLVRRRGQEARLRCSPMKGHSHVYWYRQLPEEGLKFMVYLQKENIIDESGMPKERFSAEFPKEGPSILRIQQVVRGDSAAYFCASSMAPGTNYGYTFGSGTRLTVV.

The chain combines TRBV27 with TRBJ1-6, with D maybe TRBD1 (5 bases). Germline CDR1 is MNHEY and CDR2 is SMNVEV (reference sequence). The CDR3 is 13 residues long. Between the trimmed V and J ends, which lost 8 bases and 9 bases, there was a span of 14 bases. CDR3 sequence (DNA): TGTGCCAGCGGGCAGGGTGGCCTTTCACCCCTCCACTTT. It translates to CASGQGGLSPLHF.

This clone was observed a handful of times. V gene TRBV2 combines with J gene TRBJ2-1; tentatively, D is TRBD1 (5 bases). This CDR3 spans 15 amino acids. V was pared by 5 bases and J by 6 bases, with 17 bases between. CDR1 is SNHLY and CDR2 is FYNNEI in the germline V gene. The CDR3 bases are TGTGCCAGCAGTCCCCCCATAAGGGGCGGCAATGAGCAGTTCTTC. Protein: CASSPPIRGGNEQFF. Variable domain in full (rest from reference TRBV2 and TRBJ2-1): EPEVTQTPSHQVTQMGQEVILRCVPISNHLYFYWYRQILGQKVEFLVSFYNNEISEKSEIFDDQFSVERPDGSNFTLKIRSTKLEDSAMYFCASSPPIRGGNEQFFGPGTRLTVL.

The chain recombines TRBV6-1 with TRBJ1-2; D may be TRBD1 (6 bases). From germline, CDR1 is MNHNS and CDR2 SASEGT. The ends were cut back, 2 bases at V and 7 bases at J, with 11 bases in the middle. The CDR3 totals 13 residues. CDR3 protein: CASSEQGIFGYTF. The CDR3 region has the DNA TGTGCCAGCAGTGAACAGGGGATCTTTGGCTACACCTTC.

The chain recombines TRBV6-5 with TRBJ2-2; 9 bases are a match to TRBD1. The CDR3 totals 14 residues. V was clipped by 2 bases and J by 7 bases; unmatched bases: 2. Germline lookup yields CDR1 MNHEY and CDR2 SVGAGI. The CDR3 protein is CASSYGTGSGELFF. The CDR3 DNA is TGTGCCAGCAGTTACGGGACAGGGAGCGGGGAGCTGTTTTTT.

Remarks on this clone: The sample carries other DNA sequences with the same CDR3. The rearrangement joins TRBV6-5 to TRBJ2-6; D unclear. V was trimmed by 0 bases and J by 1 base, leaving 4 bases between them. CDR1 MNHEY and CDR2 SVGAGI come from the germline V gene. The CDR3 length is 15 residues. CDR3 nucleotide sequence: TGTGCCAGCAGTTACTCTTCTTCTGGGGCCAACGTCCTGACTTTC. It translates to CASSYSSSGANVLTF.

The chain uses TRBV18 and TRBJ1-1, with D possibly TRBD1 on 6 matching bases. Germline V gives CDR1 KGHSH, CDR2 LQKENI. The CDR3 has 13 residues. Trimming shortened V by 3 bases and J by 6 bases, and 11 bases separated the two germline ends. The CDR3 coding sequence is TGTGCCAGCTCACCCGACAGGTCCGCTGAAGCTTTCTTT. Translation: CASSPDRSAEAFF.

CDR3 sequence reads: CAWSTGTGGTDTQYF. As DNA, the CDR3 is TGTGCCTGGAGTACCGGGACAGGGGGCACAGATACGCAGTATTTT. The genes are TRBV30 and TRBJ2-3; TRBD1 matches at 10 bases. The CDR3 sequence is 15 residues long. After removal of 2 bases from V and 1 base from J, the junction contained 3 bases not matched to a gene. CDR1 is GTSNPN and CDR2 is SVGIG in the germline V gene (reference sequence).

The genes are TRBV9 and TRBJ1-1, with TRBD1 as a possible D gene (5 bases). Deletions cut 2 bases from V and 5 bases from J, with 10 bases between. Germline V lookup: CDR1 SGDLS, CDR2 YYNGEE. The CDR3 spans 13 residues. For the CDR3, the DNA is TGTGCCAGCAGCGTCGGGGGGATGACTGAAGCTTTCTTT. Protein: CASSVGGMTEAFF.

This rearrangement joins TRBV13 to TRBJ2-1, with 7 bases that match TRBD2. This CDR3 has 14 amino acids. Germline V CDR1 and CDR2: PRHDT, FYEKMQ (reference sequence). J gave up 6 bases and V 4 bases, and 6 bases lay outside the gene matches. The CDR3 reads CASSYHRGVNEQFF. As DNA, the CDR3 is TGTGCCAGCAGCTACCACCGGGGGGTCAATGAGCAGTTCTTC. The entire variable domain, with the rest obtained from reference TRBV13 and TRBJ2-1, is as follows: AAGVIQSPRHLIKEKRETATLKCYPIPRHDTVYWYQQGPGQDPQFLISFYEKMQSDKGSIPDRFSAQQFSDYHSELNMSSLELGDSALYFCASSYHRGVNEQFFGPGTRLTVL.

V and J are TRBV4-1 and TRBJ1-2; no reliable D call. The V end lost 0 bases, the J end lost 0 bases, and 8 bases lay between the germline ends. The CDR3 length is 15 residues. CDR1 is MGHRA, CDR2 YSYEKL, per germline. The CDR3 reads CASSQEWGANYGYTF. The CDR3 DNA follows: TGCGCCAGCAGCCAAGAGTGGGGAGCTAACTATGGCTACACCTTC.

The V call is TRBV5-1, the J call TRBJ2-1; 8 bases fit TRBD2. V trimming: 2 bases; J trimming: 7 bases; junction bases outside the gene matches: 8. CDR3 size: 15 residues. Germline assignment: CDR1 SGHRS and CDR2 YFSETQ. The CDR3 loop reads CASSFLSGGRNEQFF. The CDR3 DNA sequence: TGCGCCAGCAGCTTTCTAAGCGGGGGTCGAAATGAGCAGTTCTTC.

This chain uses TRBV4-3 with TRBJ2-5; 10 bases agree with TRBD2. This CDR3 comprises 16 residues. V trimming: 4 bases; J trimming: 1 base; junction bases outside the gene matches: 6. In germline, CDR1 is LGHNA, CDR2 YSLEER. The CDR3 DNA sequence: TGCGCCAGCAGCCCAACTAGCGGGGACATCCAAGAGACCCAGTACTTC. Its translation is CASSPTSGDIQETQYF.

DNA for the CDR3: TGCGCCAGCAGCGAACTAGCGGGGAACTCCTACGAGCAGTACTTC. Translation gives CASSELAGNSYEQYF. This chain links TRBV10-1 with TRBJ2-7; 10 bases agree with TRBD2. The germline gives CDR1 WNHNN, CDR2 SYGVQD (reference sequence). V was clipped by 6 bases and J by 0 bases; unmatched bases: 5. This CDR3 region has 15 residues.

This clone was found a few times. The V and J genes are TRBV14 and TRBJ1-2; 8 bases agree with TRBD1. The J segment lost 7 bases and the V segment lost 4 bases, leaving 8 bases of the junction unmatched. CDR1 and CDR2 from the germline V gene are SGHDN and FVKESK. CDR3 length: 14 residues. The CDR3 region has the DNA TGTGCCAGCAGCCCCGGACAGGGTCTGGGTGGCTACACCTTC. Residues: CASSPGQGLGGYTF.

V is TRBV6-1 and J is TRBJ2-1; the match to TRBD2 covers 11 bases. Germline V gene lookup returns CDR1 MNHNS and CDR2 SASEGT. The CDR3 spans 17 residues. The V and J ends lost 0 bases and 3 bases, in that order; junction bases with no gene match: 4. The CDR3 DNA reads TGTGCCAGCAGTGAAGCGGTAGCGGGGGGGCGCTACAATGAGCAGTTCTTC. Encoded protein: CASSEAVAGGRYNEQFF.

This rearrangement joins TRBV6-5 to TRBJ2-7, with TRBD1 matching over 7 bases. The CDR3 runs 14 residues. After removal of 3 bases from V and 5 bases from J, the junction contained 7 bases not matched to a gene. The germline V gene has CDR1 MNHEY and CDR2 SVGAGI. CDR3 region: CASSYDRDGNEQYF. CDR3 nucleotides: TGTGCCAGCAGTTATGACAGGGACGGTAACGAGCAGTACTTC.